This T cell receptor (beta chain) was documented in a study of graft-versus-host responses after intestinal transplantation. Profiling relied on immunoSEQ multiplex PCR, and the TCRdb table lists in-frame clones only, not all of them. The top ten clones hold roughly 0.3% of a sample with roughly 90,000 clones, roughly nine tenths of them seen once. The CDR3 covers 19 residues. CDR1 LGHNA and CDR2 YSLEER come from the germline V gene. V dropped 0 bases and J dropped 5; count of bases not matched to a gene: 15. Study conclusions and caveats: Recipient marrow contained GvH clones, some of which appeared first in ileum or blood.

A word on this clone: Its antigen is currently unknown.

This chain connects TRBV4-3 to TRBJ2-1, with 8 bases fitting TRBD2. The sequenced sample was unstimulated CD4+ T cells sorted from spleen or lymph node cells, obtained before transplant. This TCR came from a human donor who was the organ donor for an intestinal transplant. CDR3: CASSQDWEVSGSSDNEQFF. As DNA, the CDR3 is TGCGCCAGCAGCCAAGATTGGGAGGTAAGCGGGAGTTCCGACAATGAGCAGTTCTTC.